This T cell receptor (beta chain) originates from a study of patients and donors after allogeneic stem cell transplantation. A single record per CDR3 protein comes from TCRdb applying MiXCR to the RT-PCR reads. The data show some 880,000 distinct CDR3 sequences, with 15% to 20% seen just once and 5.5% to 6.5% held by the top ten. This CDR3 has 15 residues. Germline assignment: CDR1 SGHRS and CDR2 YFSETQ. With 4 bases removed from V and 2 bases from J, the gap between germline ends came to 10 bases. The sequencing input was blood, either unsorted or a sorted T cell fraction (not recorded which). The TCR was taken from a human donor who was either an allogeneic HSCT recipient or a stem cell or donor lymphocyte infusion donor (not recorded which). It is not recorded whose cells these are; they may come from a transplant donor. The chain has TRBV5-1 and TRBJ2-6; D unclear. The CDR3 region is CASSTTDPGANVLTF. The CDR3 DNA sequence: TGCGCCAGCAGCACAACAGATCCTGGGGCCAACGTCCTGACTTTC.